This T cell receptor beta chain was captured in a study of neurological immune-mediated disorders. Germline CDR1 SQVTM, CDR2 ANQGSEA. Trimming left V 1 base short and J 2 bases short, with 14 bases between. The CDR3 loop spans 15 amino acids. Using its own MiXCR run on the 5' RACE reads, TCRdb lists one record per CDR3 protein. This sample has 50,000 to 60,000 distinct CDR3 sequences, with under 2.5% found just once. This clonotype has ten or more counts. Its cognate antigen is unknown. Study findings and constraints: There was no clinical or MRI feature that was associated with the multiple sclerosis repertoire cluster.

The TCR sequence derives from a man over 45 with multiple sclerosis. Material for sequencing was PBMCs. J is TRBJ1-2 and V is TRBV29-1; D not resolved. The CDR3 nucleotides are TGCAGCGTTGAAGTTTTGAGCGTGGACAACTATGGCTACACCTTC. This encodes CSVEVLSVDNYGYTF.